This paragraph covers one T cell receptor (beta chain) sequence. The antigen is unknown. Primers: 60 Vbeta forward and 13 Jbeta reverse. Clones were sequenced by immunoSEQ multiplex PCR, and TCRdb holds only the in-frame ones, with some missing. Of 150,000 or so clones listed, around 73% are singletons. Each donor was nominally healthy when sampled (though unrecorded immune exposures were likely). This CDR3 region has 16 residues. V was pared by 5 bases and J by 2 bases, with 18 bases between. Germline V CDR1 and CDR2: SGHRS, YFSETQ. The data were obtained in a study of cytomegalovirus exposure and HLA in healthy donors. Broader study findings: Most of the TCR beta V segments (in an earlier analysis) were productive either about 90% or about 30% of the time. Differences between HLA loci emerged in a later analysis of TCR association rates, with DRB1 most and HLA-C fewest.

The chain uses TRBV5-1 and TRBJ2-3; possibly TRBD1 for D (5 bases). The sample comprised PBMCs. This TCR came from a female donor in good health and CMV-seronegative. As DNA, the CDR3 is TGCGCCAGCAGTACTCAGGGCCCCAGAACCACAGATACGCAGTATTTT. Protein: CASSTQGPRTTDTQYF.